This T cell receptor (beta chain) was found in a study of blood T cells in healthy people across ages (dated by TCRdb to 2013 to 2016). For the wider study: Template switching captured roughly one uniquely barcoded TCR beta cDNA molecule per two T cells in model experiments. Age-related changes in TCR beta repertoire diversity were measured in the study by deep sequencing normalized with unique cDNA molecular identifiers. The donors were split into four age groups: young (average around 15 years), middle-aged (39), aged (about 62) and long-lived (roughly 86). For two donors (one aged 18 to 30 and one aged 80 or older), the study analyzed two additional independent replicas of 1 million unique cDNA reads from the same blood draw.

On the study overall, not on this receptor specifically: There was a strong correlation between observed TCR beta diversity and the percentage of naive T cells measured by flow cytometry. The long-lived group showed more naive CD4+ T cells, fewer expanded clones and increased TCR diversity than the aged group, suggesting age selection. Bulk unsorted PBMC profiling prevented conclusive comparison of naive and antigen-experienced compartments. Observed TCR beta diversity per million T cells fell roughly linearly with age, and a significant reduction was already apparent by age around 40. Because donor CMV infection status was unknown, age-related changes in expanded clonotypes were potentially confounded. Estimates of total diversity based on one million sequenced T cells were considered lower bounds and underestimates.

With regard to this clonotype: The specificity of this receptor is unknown. Base-call qualities are not available, and no considerably larger clone is one nucleotide away.

The CDR3, cysteine through phenylalanine, is 15 amino acids long. The DNA shown is the 45-base CDR3, in frame from base 1. CDR1 and CDR2 were assigned from the germline V gene (reference sequence) as SEHNR and FQNEAQ. The germline V and J ends show losses of 4 bases and 4 bases respectively, and no gene match explains 3 bases of the junction. Donors were 30 to 45 systemically healthy Caucasian individuals from Russia aged roughly 6 to 95 years. Around 9.9 milliliters of peripheral blood were collected from each donor into EDTA-treated Vacutainer tubes. Ficoll-Paque density-gradient centrifugation was used to isolate PBMCs, with at least 7 million per sample. Total RNA was extracted from PBMCs with Trizol reagent, with at least 6 micrograms obtained per sample. For every donor, an aliquot of PBMCs went through flow cytometry to measure the percentages of naive CD45RAhigh/CD27high T cells. The library was made by 5' RACE. TCRdb names Illumina HiSeq 2500 as the instrument used. The second PCR ran for roughly 7 to 12 cycles and used a J-beta primer mix along with a sample-barcoded 5' primer. A unique molecular identifier was introduced onto each TCR beta cDNA molecule by a template-switch 5' adaptor carrying 12 random nucleotides. Each sample yielded at least 2.5 million CDR3-containing paired-end reads. The Mint cDNA synthesis kit, primed by a TRBC-specific oligonucleotide, was used to synthesize first-strand cDNA from all RNA. Following uracil-DNA glycosylase treatment, a first 18-cycle PCR with universal primers M1SS and BC2_uni_R was performed on all cDNA. For the original study's pipeline: Normalization of each sample was performed by random selection of 1 million high-quality reads, each carrying a distinct molecular identifier. Instead of being binned into consensus sequences, reads with shared molecular identifiers were discarded. MiTCR, set to a Q25 quality threshold and the strictest error-elimination algorithm, was used for CDR3 identification, clonotype clustering and error correction. A nonparametric unseen species model using Euler transformation provided a lower-bound estimate of total TCR beta diversity. The raw public reads went through TCRdb reprocessing: fastp at Q25, MiXCR clone calling, in-frame beta chains kept. Duplicate CDR3 protein sequences are folded into a single record with the most common DNA and genes. TCRdb's processing, not the authors', yielded these V and J calls. The sample yields fewer than 600,000 distinct CDR3 sequences; over 25% were counted once. Approximately 3.6% of the sample belongs to the ten largest clones.

These same records also appear under a second study, on T cells of mothers and their children. As that second study puts it: Donors were nine systemically healthy Caucasian individuals: three mothers and their six children. cDNA synthesis consumed the entire amount of extracted RNA, loaded at roughly 1.5 ug RNA in each 15 ul reaction. Sample barcodes and 2-4 random nucleotides were added via the M1S primer in the second PCR. Over 8.5 million TCR beta CDR3 reads were obtained for each mother, and approximately 2.9 million reads were obtained for each child. Thymic selection similarly shapes TCR recombination output in related and unrelated pairs, with minor effect from inherited differences. Related mother-child pairs always showed normalized repertoire overlap that was slightly higher than in unrelated mother-child pairs, though the difference was never significant. No persistent microchimeric T cell clones were detected, at a sensitivity of roughly 100 clones per million clonotypes. The study used deep NGS to compare TCR beta repertoires of mothers and children, seeking features distinguishing related mother-child pairs from unrelated individuals. Mothers averaged roughly 36 +/- 4 years of age and children averaged roughly 11 +/- 4 years. After adapter ligation was performed with NEBNext reagents, the libraries were sequenced on an Illumina HiSeq 2000 with 100+100 nt paired-end reads. To prevent cross-contamination, the mother and child libraries were prepared one month apart and sequenced in separate runs. Each donor had between 500,000 and 2,000,000 distinct TCR beta clonotypes identified. Naive TCR beta clonotypes were estimated from low-frequency clonotypes matched to each donor's FACS-determined naive share, without sorting.

Sequenced input: blood. This receptor was obtained from a boy younger than 10 in good health. The receptor chain draws on TRBV7-9 and TRBJ2-2; 10 bases in between match TRBD2. The CDR3 protein: CASSWSGRVTGELFF. The bases read TGTGCCAGCAGCTGGAGCGGGAGGGTCACCGGGGAGCTGTTTTTT.